The 20 T cell receptor beta chains in this list originate from one sample, sequenced in a study of a mutant IDH1 vaccine in newly diagnosed glioma. Data came from immunoSEQ multiplex PCR; TCRdb stores just in-frame clones and leaves some out. The data show 50,000 to 65,000 clones, 70% to 90% seen once. Specified time point: baseline, week 1 (first vaccination visit). Treatment indicated: pre-vaccination baseline after standard-of-care therapy. The specimen comprised PBMCs, sampled from a glioma patient treated with radiotherapy, temozolomide or both. The receptors derive from a man aged 18 to 35 with glioma.

This clone was counted only a few times. V and J are TRBV7-3 and TRBJ2-7; no firm D call. The CDR3 is 13 amino acids. The V end was cut by 4 bases, the J end by 9 bases, with 16 bases between. Germline values: CDR1 SGHTA, CDR2 FQGTGA. The CDR3, as DNA: TGTGCCAGCAGCTCAATTGTTATGGCCCGGCAGTACTTC. Amino acid sequence: CASSSIVMARQYF.

The chain links TRBV6-5 to TRBJ1-1, with D possibly TRBD1 on 6 matching bases. This CDR3 spans 11 amino acids. Germline V gene lookup returns CDR1 MNHEY and CDR2 SVGAGI. The V end lost 8 bases, the J end lost 8 bases, and 12 bases lay between the germline ends. CDR3 loop: CASVRGGEAFF. In nucleotides, the CDR3 is TGTGCCAGCGTGAGGGGGGGAGAAGCTTTCTTT.

This rearrangement joins TRBV5-6 to TRBJ2-2; TRBD2 matches at 9 bases. Germline CDR1 is SGHDT and CDR2 is YYEEEE. V shed 6 bases and J 1 base; nucleotides not matched to a gene: 4. This CDR3 is 15 amino acids long. In nucleotides, the CDR3 is TGTGCCAGCATAAGGCGGGGGGGGAACACCGGGGAGCTGTTTTTT. Translation: CASIRRGGNTGELFF.

V usage is TRBV15 and J usage is TRBJ1-4; D gene ambiguous. V shed 1 base and J shed 7 bases, with 7 bases lying between them. CDR3 length: 13 amino acids. Germline CDR1 LNHNV, CDR2 YYDKDF (reference sequence). CDR3 in amino acids: CATSRGSGEKLFF. CDR3 nucleotide sequence: TGTGCCACCAGCAGAGGGAGCGGTGAAAAACTGTTTTTT.

The V and J genes are TRBV4-3 and TRBJ1-5; D call uncertain. This CDR3 contains 16 residues. Germline V gene data show CDR1 as LGHNA and CDR2 as YSLEER. Trimming removed 0 bases from V and 4 bases from J, with 13 bases in between. Here the CDR3 DNA reads TGCGCCAGCAGCCAAGACGGGCCACTGGGGAATCAGCCCCAGCATTTT. Translation: CASSQDGPLGNQPQHF.

The chain links TRBV4-2 to TRBJ1-2; TRBD1 might be the D (5 bases). The V and J ends lost 0 bases and 5 bases respectively, with 13 bases between them. The CDR3 length is 15 residues. Germline V CDR1 and CDR2: LGHNA, YNFKEQ. CDR3 coding DNA: TGTGCCAGCAGCCAAGATCGGTGGGACCCTTATGGCTACACCTTC. Translation gives CASSQDRWDPYGYTF.

The V gene is TRBV10-3, the J gene TRBJ2-7, with D possibly being TRBD1 or TRBD2 (6 bases each). This CDR3 is 14 amino acids long. The germline gives CDR1 ENHRY, CDR2 SYGVKD. The V and J ends lost 7 bases and 7 bases respectively, with 20 bases between them. CDR3 bases: TGTGCCATCACCGGACTAATGGGAGGACAGGAGCAGTACTTC. This codes for CAITGLMGGQEQYF.

The V and J genes are TRBV7-9 and TRBJ2-7, with no clear D. The CDR3 has 15 residues. Germline V gives CDR1 SEHNR, CDR2 FQNEAQ (reference sequence). Trimming stripped 4 bases from V and 2 bases from J, with 15 bases between. CDR3 protein: CASSSSTVDPYEQYF. DNA for the CDR3: TGTGCCAGCAGCTCATCAACGGTGGACCCCTACGAGCAGTACTTC. Full variable domain (missing parts from reference TRBV7-9 and TRBJ2-7): DTGVSQNPRHKITKRGQNVTFRCDPISEHNRLYWYRQTLGQGPEFLTYFQNEAQLEKSRLLSDRFSAERPKGSFSTLEIQRTEQGDSAMYLCASSSSTVDPYEQYFGPGTRLTVT.

This clone appeared a few times. The rearrangement links TRBV9 to TRBJ1-4; 8 nucleotides line up with TRBD1. Germline V CDR1 and CDR2: SGDLS, YYNGEE. This CDR3 has 16 residues. Germline trimming cut 4 bases from V and 4 bases from J; bases unmatched to any gene: 9. CDR3 sequence: CASSFQGQGRNEKLFF. For the CDR3, the DNA is TGTGCCAGCAGCTTTCAAGGACAGGGCCGTAATGAAAAACTGTTTTTT.

This chain connects TRBV19 to TRBJ1-1; unclear D gene. This CDR3 comprises 15 residues. The V gene's germline CDR1 is LNHDA and CDR2 SQIVND (reference sequence). V was trimmed by 7 bases and J by 3 bases, leaving 18 bases between them. CDR3 loop: CASTVTLDGHTEAFF. The CDR3 nucleotides read TGTGCCAGTACTGTAACCCTTGACGGCCACACTGAAGCTTTCTTT. The variable domain in full, with the rest retrieved from reference TRBV19 and TRBJ1-1, is DGGITQSPKYLFRKEGQNVTLSCEQNLNHDAMYWYRQDPGQGLRLIYYSQIVNDFQKGDIAEGYSVSREKKESFPLTVTSAQKNPTAFYLCASTVTLDGHTEAFFGQGTRLTVV.

The chain employs TRBV30 and TRBJ2-5; D may be TRBD1 or TRBD2 (6 bases each). V was trimmed by 5 bases and J by 4 bases, leaving 14 bases between them. Per germline, CDR1 GTSNPN and CDR2 SVGIG (reference sequence). The CDR3 extends over 13 amino acids. CDR3 sequence: CAWHEGGLETQYF. DNA of the CDR3: TGTGCCTGGCATGAAGGGGGACTAGAGACCCAGTACTTC.

The chain uses TRBV4-2 and TRBJ1-5; 7 bases align to TRBD1. Per the germline V gene, CDR1 is LGHNA and CDR2 is YNFKEQ. The CDR3 spans 14 residues. The trim removed 3 bases at V and 3 bases at J, leaving 2 bases unmatched. The CDR3 loop reads CASSHQGVNQPQHF. The CDR3 DNA follows: TGTGCCAGCAGCCACCAGGGGGTCAATCAGCCCCAGCATTTT.

The V call is TRBV7-9, the J call TRBJ1-2; 11 positions match TRBD1. J gave up 7 bases and V 5 bases, and 6 bases lay outside the gene matches. Germline V gene sequence: CDR1 SEHNR, CDR2 FQNEAQ (reference sequence). This CDR3 comprises 14 residues. The CDR3 DNA sequence: TGTGCCAGCAGCGTGGGACAGGGGGTGCGTGGCTACACCTTC. Its protein product is CASSVGQGVRGYTF.

The chain uses TRBV27 and TRBJ2-7; D is undetermined. The CDR3 consists of 14 residues. Trimming took off 0 bases at V and 0 bases at J, with 6 bases between the two ends. Germline V gene data show CDR1 as MNHEY and CDR2 as SMNVEV (reference sequence). This chain's CDR3 is CASSLSVDSYEQYF. As DNA, the CDR3 is TGTGCCAGCAGTTTATCAGTCGACTCCTACGAGCAGTACTTC.

This clone was seen a single time. The V call is TRBV6-5, the J call TRBJ1-4; D may be TRBD1 (5 bases). CDR3 length: 13 amino acids. Trimming left V 9 bases short and J 6 bases short, with 14 bases between. Germline assignment: CDR1 MNHEY and CDR2 SVGAGI. CDR3 amino acids: CARGDPKDEKLFF. DNA of the CDR3: TGTGCCAGAGGGGACCCCAAAGATGAAAAACTGTTTTTT.

The chain has TRBV18 and TRBJ1-6, with a weak D call TRBD1 (5 bases). The CDR3 runs 15 residues. V was trimmed by 4 bases and J by 5 bases, leaving 12 bases between them. CDR1 is KGHSH and CDR2 is LQKENI in the germline V gene. CDR3 region: CASSQQGGDNSPLHF. The CDR3, as DNA: TGTGCCAGCTCACAGCAGGGTGGGGATAATTCACCCCTCCACTTT.

The V call is TRBV19, the J call TRBJ1-1; D perhaps matches TRBD1 (6 bases). The CDR3 totals 15 residues. Trimming took 2 bases from V and 1 from J, leaving 11 bases between them. From germline, CDR1 is LNHDA and CDR2 SQIVND (reference sequence). As DNA, the CDR3 is TGTGCCAGTAGTATACAGGGGCTGAGGAACACTGAAGCTTTCTTT. Its protein product is CASSIQGLRNTEAFF. The complete variable domain, with remaining parts taken from reference TRBV19 and TRBJ1-1, reads DGGITQSPKYLFRKEGQNVTLSCEQNLNHDAMYWYRQDPGQGLRLIYYSQIVNDFQKGDIAEGYSVSREKKESFPLTVTSAQKNPTAFYLCASSIQGLRNTEAFFGQGTRLTVV.

V gene TRBV5-1 combines with J gene TRBJ1-6; D gene uncertain. Germline V lookup: CDR1 SGHRS, CDR2 YFSETQ. Trimming pared 0 bases from V and 3 bases from J, leaving 7 bases between. The length of the CDR3 is 15 residues. The CDR3 here is CASSLGGDYNSPLHF. DNA of the CDR3: TGCGCCAGCAGCTTGGGAGGAGACTATAATTCACCCCTCCACTTT.

This sequence joins TRBV9 and TRBJ1-2; D possibly corresponds to TRBD1 (6 bases). CDR1 and CDR2 from the germline V gene are SGDLS and YYNGEE. Trimming cost V 5 bases and J 8 bases, with 19 bases left between them. This CDR3 spans 14 amino acids. This CDR3 is CASSRDTKTRGYTF. CDR3 sequence (DNA): TGTGCCAGCAGTCGGGACACCAAAACTCGGGGCTACACCTTC.

The J gene is TRBJ1-4, the V gene TRBV6-5; D gene unclear. V lost 5 bases to trimming and J lost 1 base, with 11 bases between them. This CDR3 has 15 residues. Germline-derived CDR1 and CDR2 are MNHEY and SVGAGI. CDR3 in amino acids: CASSGGRVTNEKLFF. The DNA of the CDR3 is TGTGCCAGCAGTGGCGGACGGGTAACTAATGAAAAACTGTTTTTT.